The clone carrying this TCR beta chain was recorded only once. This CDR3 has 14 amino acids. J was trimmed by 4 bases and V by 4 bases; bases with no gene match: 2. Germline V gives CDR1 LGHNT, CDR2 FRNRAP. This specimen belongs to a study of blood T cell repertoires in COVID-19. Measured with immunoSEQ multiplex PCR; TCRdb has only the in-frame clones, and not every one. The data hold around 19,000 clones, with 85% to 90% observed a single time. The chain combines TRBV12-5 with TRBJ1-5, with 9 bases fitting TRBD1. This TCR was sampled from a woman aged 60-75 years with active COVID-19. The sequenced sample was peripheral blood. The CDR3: CASGSTGGNQPQHF. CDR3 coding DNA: TGTGCTAGTGGTTCGACAGGGGGTAATCAGCCCCAGCATTTT.